These 3 T cell receptor beta chains share one sample of origin, sequenced in a study of blood T cell repertoires in COVID-19. TCRdb keeps only in-frame clones here, not all; method: immunoSEQ multiplex PCR. The repertoire has about 160,000 clones, roughly 87% of them found once; the top ten carry 3.9%. Sequencing input: peripheral blood. Receptors originate from an older woman who had recovered from COVID-19.

The CDR3 protein is CASSLVGAGGRDEQFF. Written as DNA, the CDR3 is TGTGCCAGCAGTTTAGTAGGAGCGGGGGGCCGGGATGAGCAGTTCTTC. The V call is TRBV28, the J call TRBJ2-1; 9 bases are a match to TRBD2. Germline CDR1 MDHEN, CDR2 SYDVKM. This CDR3 has 16 amino acids. With V trimmed by 2 bases and J by 8 bases, 10 bases remained unmatched.

The rearrangement uses TRBV2 and TRBJ1-6, with unresolved D. The germline gives CDR1 SNHLY, CDR2 FYNNEI. V lost 8 bases to trimming and J lost 8 bases, with 16 bases between them. This CDR3 comprises 14 residues. CDR3 loop: CASHRQVGYSPLHF. In DNA, the CDR3 is TGTGCCAGCCACCGGCAGGTCGGCTATTCACCCCTCCACTTT.

This chain connects TRBV27 to TRBJ1-6; D is undetermined. CDR1 and CDR2 from the germline V gene are MNHEY and SMNVEV (reference sequence). This CDR3 comprises 14 residues. With 4 bases removed from V and 4 bases from J, the gap between germline ends came to 8 bases. CDR3 in amino acids: CASSSQHYNSPLHF. CDR3 sequence (DNA): TGTGCCAGCAGTTCACAGCATTATAATTCACCCCTCCACTTT.